The clone carrying this TCR beta chain was picked up a small number of times. From germline, CDR1 is SGHVS and CDR2 FNYEAQ. The length of the CDR3 is 16 residues. Trimming took off 2 bases at V and 0 bases at J, with 13 bases between the two ends. This sample stems from a study of cytotoxic CD8 clonotypes in ibrutinib-treated CLL. Generated by immunoSEQ multiplex PCR, the TCRdb table keeps only in-frame clones and is missing some. The sample has 35,000 to 45,000 clones; roughly 50% are singletons. The clonotype comes from a human donor with chronic lymphocytic leukemia. The chain recombines TRBV7-6 with TRBJ1-1; a weak D match, TRBD1 (6 bases). The sample here was PBMCs, taken before ibrutinib treatment. Written as DNA, the CDR3 is TGTGCCAGCAGCTTAACCAGGGGAGGAATGAACACTGAAGCTTTCTTT. This translates into CASSLTRGGMNTEAFF.